What follows is one TCR beta chain and its context. As originally analysed: Amplification with reference gene primers provided the estimates of nucleated cell counts. Some clones are missing from TCRdb's copy, which holds only in-frame ones; the method was immunoSEQ multiplex PCR. V and J calls plus clone size are reproduced from that table; the DNA served to infer D and trimming. The sample lists roughly 250,000 clones; approximately 90% were seen once. These data are taken from a study of blood T cell repertoires in COVID-19. Turning to the study itself: T cells, B-cell-depleted T cells, or PBMCs supplied cDNA or gDNA.

This study enrolled people aged 18 to 89 from roughly 24 US geographic areas. Trimming removed 5 bases from V and 0 bases from J; junction bases left unmatched: 5. The CDR3 sequence is 15 residues long. Looked up from germline, CDR1 is MDHEN and CDR2 is SYDVKM. This TCR was sampled from a man over 45 who had been exposed to COVID-19. Sequencing was done on a sample of PBMCs or T cells enriched from blood (not recorded which). The chain links TRBV28 to TRBJ1-2, with 8 bases aligning to TRBD1. The CDR3 reads CASSPPTGANYGYTF. Here the CDR3 DNA reads TGTGCCAGCAGTCCCCCGACAGGGGCTAACTATGGCTACACCTTC.